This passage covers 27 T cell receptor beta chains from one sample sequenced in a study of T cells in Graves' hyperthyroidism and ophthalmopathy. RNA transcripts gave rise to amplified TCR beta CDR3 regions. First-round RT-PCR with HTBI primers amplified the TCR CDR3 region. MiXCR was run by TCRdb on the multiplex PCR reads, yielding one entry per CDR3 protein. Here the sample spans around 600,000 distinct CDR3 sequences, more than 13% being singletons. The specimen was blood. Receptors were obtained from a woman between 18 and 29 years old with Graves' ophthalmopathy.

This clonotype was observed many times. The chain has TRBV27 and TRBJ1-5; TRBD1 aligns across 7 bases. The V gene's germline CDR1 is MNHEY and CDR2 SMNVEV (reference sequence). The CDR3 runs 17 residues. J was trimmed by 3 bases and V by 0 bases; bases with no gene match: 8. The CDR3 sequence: CASSLSVTGADNQPQHF. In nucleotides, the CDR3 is TGTGCCAGCAGTTTATCTGTAACAGGGGCCGACAATCAGCCCCAGCATTTT.

The CDR3 is CATSRARGLTYTQYF. The CDR3, as DNA: TGTGCCACCAGCAGAGCCAGGGGGCTCACGTATACGCAGTATTTT. The chain recombines TRBV15 with TRBJ2-3; 8 nucleotides align to TRBD1. The CDR3 covers 15 residues. The germline V gene encodes CDR1 LNHNV and CDR2 YYDKDF (reference sequence). With 1 base clipped from V and 7 bases from J, the junction kept 7 bases outside the gene matches.

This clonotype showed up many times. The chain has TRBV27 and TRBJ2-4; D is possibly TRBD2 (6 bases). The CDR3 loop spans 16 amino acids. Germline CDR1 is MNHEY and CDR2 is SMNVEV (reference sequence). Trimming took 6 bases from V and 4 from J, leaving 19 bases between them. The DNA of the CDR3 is TGTGCCAGCAGACCCTTCGAAGGGCGGGAAAAAAACATTCAGTACTTC. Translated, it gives CASRPFEGREKNIQYF.

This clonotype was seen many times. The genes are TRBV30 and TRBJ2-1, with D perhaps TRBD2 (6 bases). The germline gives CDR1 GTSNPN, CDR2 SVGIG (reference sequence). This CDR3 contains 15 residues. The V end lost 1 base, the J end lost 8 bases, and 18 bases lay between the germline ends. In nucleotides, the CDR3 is TGTGCCTGGAGTGGGTGGAAGATAGGAGGGGATGAGCAGTTCTTC. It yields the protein CAWSGWKIGGDEQFF. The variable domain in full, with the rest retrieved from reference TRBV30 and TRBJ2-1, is SQTIHQWPATLVQPVGSPLSLECTVEGTSNPNLYWYRQAAGRGLQLLFYSVGIGQISSEVPQNLSASRPQDRQFILSSKKLLLSDSGFYLCAWSGWKIGGDEQFFGPGTRLTVL.

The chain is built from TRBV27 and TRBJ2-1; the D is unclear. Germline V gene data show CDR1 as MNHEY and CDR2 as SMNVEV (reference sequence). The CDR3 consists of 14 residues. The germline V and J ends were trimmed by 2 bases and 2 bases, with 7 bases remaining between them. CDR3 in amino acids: CASSLTLTYNEQFF. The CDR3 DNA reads TGTGCCAGCAGTTTAACTTTAACCTACAATGAGCAGTTCTTC.

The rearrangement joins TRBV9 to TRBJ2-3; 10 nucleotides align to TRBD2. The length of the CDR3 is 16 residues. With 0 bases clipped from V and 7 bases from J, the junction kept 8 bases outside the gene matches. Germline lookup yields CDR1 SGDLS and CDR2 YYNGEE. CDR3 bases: TGTGCCAGCAGCGTAGGCCTAGCGGGAGTTTTATATACGCAGTATTTT. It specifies CASSVGLAGVLYTQYF.

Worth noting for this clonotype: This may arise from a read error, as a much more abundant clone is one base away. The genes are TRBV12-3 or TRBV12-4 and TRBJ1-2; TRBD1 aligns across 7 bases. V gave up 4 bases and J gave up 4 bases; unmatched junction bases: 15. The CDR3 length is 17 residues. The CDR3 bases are TGTGCCAGCAGTTCAAGAAGCGGGACAGAGGACCTCTATGGCTACACCTTC. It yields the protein CASSSRSGTEDLYGYTF.

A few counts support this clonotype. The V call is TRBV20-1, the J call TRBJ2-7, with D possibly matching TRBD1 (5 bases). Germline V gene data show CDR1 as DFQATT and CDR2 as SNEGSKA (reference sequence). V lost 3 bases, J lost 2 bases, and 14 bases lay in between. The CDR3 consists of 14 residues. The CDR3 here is CSASRQGKAYEQYF. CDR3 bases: TGCAGTGCTAGTAGGCAGGGAAAAGCCTACGAGCAGTACTTC.

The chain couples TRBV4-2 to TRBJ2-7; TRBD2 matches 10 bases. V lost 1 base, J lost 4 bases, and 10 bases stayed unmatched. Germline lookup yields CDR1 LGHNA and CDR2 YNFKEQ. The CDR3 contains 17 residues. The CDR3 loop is CASSQASGGLADYEQYF. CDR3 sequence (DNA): TGTGCCAGCAGCCAAGCCAGCGGTGGACTAGCGGATTACGAGCAGTACTTC.

DNA of the CDR3: TGCGCCAGCAGCTTGGTAGCAGGTTACGGCTACACCTTC. This translates into CASSLVAGYGYTF. The chain has TRBV5-1 and TRBJ1-2; D is undetermined. The V gene's germline CDR1 is SGHRS and CDR2 YFSETQ. V lost 0 bases, J lost 8 bases, and 11 bases lay in between. The CDR3 contains 13 residues.

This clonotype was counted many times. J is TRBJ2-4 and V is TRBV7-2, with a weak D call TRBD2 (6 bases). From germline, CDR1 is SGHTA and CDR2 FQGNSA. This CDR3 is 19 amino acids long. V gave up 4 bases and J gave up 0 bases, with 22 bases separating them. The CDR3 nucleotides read TGTGCCAGCAGCTCCCGCCTTGCGGGACTGCGTTTAGCCAAAAACATTCAGTACTTC. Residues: CASSSRLAGLRLAKNIQYF.

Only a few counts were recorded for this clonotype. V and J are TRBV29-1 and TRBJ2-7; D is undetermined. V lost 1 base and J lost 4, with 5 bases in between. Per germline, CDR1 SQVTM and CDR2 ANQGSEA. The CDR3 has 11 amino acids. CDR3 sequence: CSVEGRYEQYF. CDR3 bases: TGCAGCGTTGAAGGGAGATACGAGCAGTACTTC.

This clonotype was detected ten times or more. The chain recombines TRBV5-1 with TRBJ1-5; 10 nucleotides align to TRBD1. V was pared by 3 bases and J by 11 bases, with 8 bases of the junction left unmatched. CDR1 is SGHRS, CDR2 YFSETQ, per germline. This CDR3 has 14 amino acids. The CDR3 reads CASSYGTGAQAQHF. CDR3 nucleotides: TGCGCCAGCAGCTACGGGACAGGGGCTCAAGCCCAGCATTTT. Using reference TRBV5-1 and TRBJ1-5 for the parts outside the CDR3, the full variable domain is KAGVTQTPRYLIKTRGQQVTLSCSPISGHRSVSWYQQTPGQGLQFLFEYFSETQRNKGNFPGRFSGRQFSNSRSEMNVSTLELGDSALYLCASSYGTGAQAQHFGDGTRLSIL.

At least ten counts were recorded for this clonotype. The chain's CDR3 is CASSELDSRETQYF. In DNA form, the CDR3 reads TGTGCCAGCAGTGAATTGGACAGCCGAGAGACCCAGTACTTC. The gene calls are TRBV6-1 and TRBJ2-5, with D possibly being TRBD1 (6 bases). V gave up 2 bases and J gave up 4 bases, with 11 bases separating them. Germline V gene sequence: CDR1 MNHNS, CDR2 SASEGT. The CDR3 sequence is 14 residues long.

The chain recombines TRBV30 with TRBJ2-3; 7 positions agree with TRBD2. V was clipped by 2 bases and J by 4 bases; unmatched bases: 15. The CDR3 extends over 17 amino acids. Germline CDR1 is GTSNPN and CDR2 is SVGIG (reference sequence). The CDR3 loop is CAWSPPTGLVGSDTQYF. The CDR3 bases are TGTGCCTGGAGTCCCCCGACTGGACTAGTAGGTTCAGATACGCAGTATTTT.

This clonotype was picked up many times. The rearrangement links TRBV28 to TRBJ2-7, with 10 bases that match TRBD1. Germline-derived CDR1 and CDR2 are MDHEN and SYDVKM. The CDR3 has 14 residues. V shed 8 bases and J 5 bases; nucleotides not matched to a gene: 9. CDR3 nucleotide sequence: TGTGCCAGCGCCCGGTGGGACAGGGGCCACGAGCAGTACTTC. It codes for CASARWDRGHEQYF.

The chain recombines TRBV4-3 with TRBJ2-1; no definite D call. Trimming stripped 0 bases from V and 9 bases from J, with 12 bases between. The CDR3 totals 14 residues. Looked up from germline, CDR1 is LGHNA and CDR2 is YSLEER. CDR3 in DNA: TGCGCCAGCAGCCAAGATAGGGTCCCGGGTGAGCAGTTCTTC. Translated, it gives CASSQDRVPGEQFF.

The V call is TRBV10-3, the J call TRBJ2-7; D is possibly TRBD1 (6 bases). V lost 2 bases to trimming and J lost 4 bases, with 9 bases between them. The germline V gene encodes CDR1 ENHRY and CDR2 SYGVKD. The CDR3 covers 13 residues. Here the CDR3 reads CAISEVQGYEQYF. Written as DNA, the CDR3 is TGTGCCATCAGTGAGGTGCAGGGGTACGAGCAGTACTTC.

CDR3 coding DNA: TGCGCCAGCAGCTTGTCACAGGGGAACGAGCAGTACTTC. Protein product: CASSLSQGNEQYF. The chain uses TRBV5-1 and TRBJ2-7, with TRBD1 identical over 7 bases. The trim removed 1 base at V and 5 bases at J, leaving 3 bases unmatched. The CDR3 extends over 13 amino acids. The germline gives CDR1 SGHRS, CDR2 YFSETQ. Drawing the rest from reference TRBV5-1 and TRBJ2-7, the complete variable domain is KAGVTQTPRYLIKTRGQQVTLSCSPISGHRSVSWYQQTPGQGLQFLFEYFSETQRNKGNFPGRFSGRQFSNSRSEMNVSTLELGDSALYLCASSLSQGNEQYFGPGTRLTVT.

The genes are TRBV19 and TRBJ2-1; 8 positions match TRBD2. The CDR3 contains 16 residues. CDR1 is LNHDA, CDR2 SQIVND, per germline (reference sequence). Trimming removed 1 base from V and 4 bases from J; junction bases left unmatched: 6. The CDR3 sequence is CASSIVGSGKYNEQFF. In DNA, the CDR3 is TGTGCCAGTAGTATAGTAGGTAGCGGGAAGTACAATGAGCAGTTCTTC.

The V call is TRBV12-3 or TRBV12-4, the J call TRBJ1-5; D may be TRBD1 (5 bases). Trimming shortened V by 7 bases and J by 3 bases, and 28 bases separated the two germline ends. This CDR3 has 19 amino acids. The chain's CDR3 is CASTYRGYAELETNQPQHF. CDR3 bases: TGTGCCAGCACCTATCGGGGCTACGCGGAGCTCGAGACCAATCAGCCCCAGCATTTT.

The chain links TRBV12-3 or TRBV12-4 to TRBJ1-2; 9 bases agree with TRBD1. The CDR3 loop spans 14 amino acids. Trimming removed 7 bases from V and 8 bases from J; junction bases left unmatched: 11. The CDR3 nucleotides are TGTGCCAGCATACCGGGACAGGGTGTTGGAGGCTACACCTTC. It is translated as CASIPGQGVGGYTF.

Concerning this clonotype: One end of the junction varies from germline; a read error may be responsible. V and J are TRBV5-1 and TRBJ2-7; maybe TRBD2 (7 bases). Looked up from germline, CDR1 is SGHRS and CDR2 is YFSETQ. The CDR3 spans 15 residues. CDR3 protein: CASSTGAGANNERYF. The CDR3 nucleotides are TGCGCCAGCTCAACCGGGGCGGGGGCAAATAACGAGCGGTACTTC.

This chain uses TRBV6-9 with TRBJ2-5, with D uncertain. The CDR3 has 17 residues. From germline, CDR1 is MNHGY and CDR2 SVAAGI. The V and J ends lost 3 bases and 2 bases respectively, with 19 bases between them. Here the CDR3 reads CASSYEVGLPFQETQYF. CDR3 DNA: TGTGCCAGCAGTTACGAGGTGGGCCTACCCTTTCAAGAGACCCAGTACTTC.

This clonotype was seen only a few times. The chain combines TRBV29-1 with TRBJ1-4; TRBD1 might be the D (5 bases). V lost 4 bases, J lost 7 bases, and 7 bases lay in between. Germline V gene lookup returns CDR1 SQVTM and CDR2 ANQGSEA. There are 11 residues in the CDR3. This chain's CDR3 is CSVGQIEKLFF. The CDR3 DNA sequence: TGCAGCGTTGGACAGATTGAAAAACTGTTTTTT.

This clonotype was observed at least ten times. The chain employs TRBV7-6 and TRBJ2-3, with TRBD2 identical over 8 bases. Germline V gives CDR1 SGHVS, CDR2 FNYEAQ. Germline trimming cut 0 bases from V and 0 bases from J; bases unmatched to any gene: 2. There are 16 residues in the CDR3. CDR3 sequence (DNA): TGTGCCAGCAGCTTAGCAGCGGGGGCTAGCACAGATACGCAGTATTTT. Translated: CASSLAAGASTDTQYF.

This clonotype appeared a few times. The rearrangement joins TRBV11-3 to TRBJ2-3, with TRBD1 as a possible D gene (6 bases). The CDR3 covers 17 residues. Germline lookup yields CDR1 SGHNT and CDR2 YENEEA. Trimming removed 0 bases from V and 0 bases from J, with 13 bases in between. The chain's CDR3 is CASSLDGQFTSTDTQYF. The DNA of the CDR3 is TGTGCCAGCAGCTTAGATGGACAGTTTACTAGCACAGATACGCAGTATTTT.